This entry describes one T cell receptor beta chain. Its antigen is undetermined. In the PCR, 60 Vbeta and 13 Jbeta primers were used. Sequencing used immunoSEQ multiplex PCR; TCRdb keeps in-frame clones, though not all of them. The sample consists of fewer than 250,000 clones, 82% of them appearing once. The data are from a study of cytomegalovirus exposure and HLA in healthy donors. Notes on the study in general: The study flagged about 160 TCR beta chains as cytomegalovirus-associated.

The CDR3 is 14 residues long. The germline gives CDR1 MNHEY, CDR2 SVGAGI. Trimming cost V 0 bases and J 2 bases, with 8 bases left between them. The TCR was taken from a man aged 40-49 years in good health and CMV-seropositive. The specimen sequenced was PBMCs. The J gene is TRBJ2-7, the V gene TRBV6-5; D might be TRBD1 (6 bases). The CDR3: CASSYSYRAYEQYF. CDR3 coding DNA: TGTGCCAGCAGTTACTCGTACAGGGCCTACGAGCAGTACTTC.